This T cell receptor beta chain stems from a study of cytomegalovirus exposure and HLA in healthy donors. This clone has only a few counts. The study ran its PCR with 60 Vbeta and 13 Jbeta primers. Data came from immunoSEQ multiplex PCR; TCRdb stores just in-frame clones and leaves some out. The table lists 150,000 to 200,000 clones, roughly 77% of them singletons. Sequencing was carried out using PBMCs. The clonotype originates from a woman in her thirties or forties in good health and CMV-seropositive.

CDR3 bases: TGTGCCAGCAGCGATCAGGGATACGAGCAGTACTTC. Protein product: CASSDQGYEQYF. The chain carries TRBV7-9 and TRBJ2-7; D is perhaps TRBD1 (5 bases). V was cut by 5 bases and J by 4 bases, with 9 bases left in between. The CDR3 is made up of 12 amino acids. Germline V gene sequence: CDR1 SEHNR, CDR2 FQNEAQ (reference sequence).